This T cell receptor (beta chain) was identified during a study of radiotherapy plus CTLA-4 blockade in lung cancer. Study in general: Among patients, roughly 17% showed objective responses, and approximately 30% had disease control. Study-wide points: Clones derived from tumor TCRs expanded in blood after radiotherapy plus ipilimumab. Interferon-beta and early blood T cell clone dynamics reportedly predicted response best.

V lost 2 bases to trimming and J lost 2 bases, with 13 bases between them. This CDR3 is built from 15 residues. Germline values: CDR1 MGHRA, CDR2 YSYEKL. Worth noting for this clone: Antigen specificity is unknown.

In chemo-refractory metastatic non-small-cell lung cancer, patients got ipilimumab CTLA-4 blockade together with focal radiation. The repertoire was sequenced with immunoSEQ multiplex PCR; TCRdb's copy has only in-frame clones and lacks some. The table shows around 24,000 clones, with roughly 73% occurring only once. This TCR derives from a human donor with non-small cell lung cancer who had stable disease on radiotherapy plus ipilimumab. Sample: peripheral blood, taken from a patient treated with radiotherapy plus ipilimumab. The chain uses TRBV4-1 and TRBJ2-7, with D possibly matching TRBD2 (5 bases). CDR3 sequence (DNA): TGCGCCAGCAGCCAATTCGAGGGAAGGACCTACGAGCAGTACTTC. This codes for CASSQFEGRTYEQYF.